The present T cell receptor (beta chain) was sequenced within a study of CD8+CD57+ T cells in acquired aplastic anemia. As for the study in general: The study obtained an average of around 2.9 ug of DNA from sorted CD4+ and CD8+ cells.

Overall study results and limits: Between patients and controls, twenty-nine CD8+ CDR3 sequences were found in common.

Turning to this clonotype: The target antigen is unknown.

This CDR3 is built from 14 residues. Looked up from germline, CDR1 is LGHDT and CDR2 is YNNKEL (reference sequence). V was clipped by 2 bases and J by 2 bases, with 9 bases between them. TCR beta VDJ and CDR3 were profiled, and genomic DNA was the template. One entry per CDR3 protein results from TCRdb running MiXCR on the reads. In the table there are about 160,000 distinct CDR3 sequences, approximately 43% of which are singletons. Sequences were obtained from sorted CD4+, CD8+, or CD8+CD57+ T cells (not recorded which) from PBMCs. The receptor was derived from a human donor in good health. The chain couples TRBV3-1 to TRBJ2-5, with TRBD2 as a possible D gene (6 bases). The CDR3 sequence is CASSQRGTQETQYF. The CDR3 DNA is TGTGCCAGCAGCCAACGGGGGACTCAAGAGACCCAGTACTTC.